This is a list of T cell receptor beta chains from one sample in a study of shared clonotypes between healthy human individuals. Profiled with immunoSEQ multiplex PCR; TCRdb holds only in-frame clones, not every one. There are under 2.5 million clones in the sample; approximately 90% occur only once, and 0.37% lies in the top ten. Specimen: naive CD4+ T cells from PBMCs. The receptors here all came from a man younger than 30 in good health. Some clones in this sample may be carry-over from other donors' samples. CDR3s include the opening cysteine and the closing phenylalanine or tryptophan. The order of the fields is clone size, J gene, V gene, D gene, CDR3 DNA, CDR3 protein. A D gene is named only where the DNA matches it firmly. The size of a clone is reported for some rows only, either as once, few or many, or as a class for expanded clones.

abundance: -
j_gene: TRBJ1-1
v_gene: TRBV5-6
d_gene: -
CDR3nt: TGTGCCAGCAGCTTGGCCTGGGGGATGAACACTGAAGCTTTCTTT
CDR3aa: CASSLAWGMNTEAFF

abundance: -
j_gene: TRBJ2-5
v_gene: TRBV30
d_gene: -
CDR3nt: TGTGCCTGGGCCCGTGGGCTCCGGGAGACCCAGTACTTC
CDR3aa: CAWARGLRETQYF

abundance: -
j_gene: TRBJ1-2
v_gene: TRBV7-9
d_gene: -
CDR3nt: TGTGCCAGCAGCTTCCTACAGGGAGCCTATGGCTACACCTTC
CDR3aa: CASSFLQGAYGYTF

abundance: -
j_gene: TRBJ1-5
v_gene: TRBV4-2
d_gene: TRBD1
CDR3nt: TGTGCCAGCAGCCAAGCTCCGGGACAGGGGGCGCTGAGTCAGCCCCAGCATTTT
CDR3aa: CASSQAPGQGALSQPQHF

abundance: -
j_gene: TRBJ2-7
v_gene: TRBV7-8
d_gene: TRBD2
CDR3nt: TGTGCCAGCAGCTTATTTCGTTGGACTAGCGGGACCCAGTACTCCTACGAGCAGTACTTC
CDR3aa: CASSLFRWTSGTQYSYEQYF

abundance: -
j_gene: TRBJ1-1
v_gene: TRBV28
d_gene: -
CDR3nt: TGTGCCAGCAGTTTGTGGGGACCCACTGAAGCTTTCTTT
CDR3aa: CASSLWGPTEAFF

abundance: -
j_gene: TRBJ1-5
v_gene: TRBV2
d_gene: -
CDR3nt: TGTGCCAGCAGTGAATACGGTTCGTCGCCCCAGCATTTT
CDR3aa: CASSEYGSSPQHF

abundance: -
j_gene: TRBJ1-5
v_gene: TRBV27
d_gene: -
CDR3nt: TGTGCCAGCAGTTTTGGCAGGGGACATCAGCCCCAGCATTTT
CDR3aa: CASSFGRGHQPQHF

abundance: once
j_gene: TRBJ2-7
v_gene: TRBV5-1
d_gene: TRBD1
CDR3nt: TGCGCCAGCAGCCCCACGACAGGGGGCAACGAGCAGTACTTC
CDR3aa: CASSPTTGGNEQYF

abundance: -
j_gene: TRBJ1-3
v_gene: TRBV10-3
d_gene: TRBD1
CDR3nt: TGTGCCATCAGGGCAGGGGGATCTGGAAACACCATATATTTT
CDR3aa: CAIRAGGSGNTIYF

abundance: -
j_gene: TRBJ2-7
v_gene: TRBV6-5
d_gene: -
CDR3nt: TGTGCCAGCAGTCTCGGGTATTCCTACGAGCAGTACTTC
CDR3aa: CASSLGYSYEQYF

abundance: -
j_gene: TRBJ2-7
v_gene: TRBV5-5
d_gene: TRBD2
CDR3nt: TGTGCCAGCAGCTTACTAGCGGCATTAGACTACGAGCAGTACTTC
CDR3aa: CASSLLAALDYEQYF

abundance: -
j_gene: TRBJ1-1
v_gene: TRBV19
d_gene: -
CDR3nt: TGTGCCAGTAGGAGGGATACTGAAGCTTTCTTT
CDR3aa: CASRRDTEAFF

abundance: -
j_gene: TRBJ2-5
v_gene: TRBV9
d_gene: TRBD2
CDR3nt: TGTGCCAGCAGACCGAGCGGGAGGGCGGGAGAGACCCAGTACTTC
CDR3aa: CASRPSGRAGETQYF

abundance: few
j_gene: TRBJ1-1
v_gene: TRBV18
d_gene: TRBD1
CDR3nt: TGTGCCAGCTCACCACCTGGGACAGGGGCGGAGGTAGCTTTCTTT
CDR3aa: CASSPPGTGAEVAFF

abundance: -
j_gene: TRBJ1-1
v_gene: TRBV12-2
d_gene: -
CDR3nt: TGTGCAAGTCGCATCCGGGACAGCGGGCTGGGGGTGACTGAAGCTTTCTTT
CDR3aa: CASRIRDSGLGVTEAFF

abundance: -
j_gene: TRBJ2-7
v_gene: TRBV18
d_gene: -
CDR3nt: TGTGCCAGCTCACCTGCCAGGGACACCCGTAATTACGAGCAGTACTTC
CDR3aa: CASSPARDTRNYEQYF

abundance: -
j_gene: TRBJ2-3
v_gene: TRBV5-1
d_gene: -
CDR3nt: TGCGCCAGCAACGCACGGGGCCCCACAGATACGCAGTATTTT
CDR3aa: CASNARGPTDTQYF

abundance: -
j_gene: TRBJ2-1
v_gene: TRBV14
d_gene: TRBD2
CDR3nt: TGTGCCAGCAGCCAAGAGGTCGCGGGAGGTGGCGAGCAGTTCTTC
CDR3aa: CASSQEVAGGGEQFF

abundance: -
j_gene: TRBJ2-7
v_gene: TRBV6-6
d_gene: -
CDR3nt: TGTGCCAGCAGCCGATACAGGGAAGGGGAGCAGTACTTC
CDR3aa: CASSRYREGEQYF

abundance: -
j_gene: TRBJ2-1
v_gene: TRBV11-2
d_gene: TRBD2
CDR3nt: TGTGCCAGCAGCTTAACTAGCGGGAGATGGAATGAGCAGTTCTTC
CDR3aa: CASSLTSGRWNEQFF

abundance: -
j_gene: TRBJ2-3
v_gene: TRBV30
d_gene: TRBD2
CDR3nt: TGTGCCTGGAGTGCCGAAAGGACTAGCGGCCCTAGCACAGATACGCAGTATTTT
CDR3aa: CAWSAERTSGPSTDTQYF

abundance: -
j_gene: TRBJ2-7
v_gene: TRBV28
d_gene: TRBD1
CDR3nt: TGTGCCAGCATCCACCGGGACAGGGCCTACGAGCAGTACTTC
CDR3aa: CASIHRDRAYEQYF

abundance: -
j_gene: TRBJ2-7
v_gene: TRBV30
d_gene: -
CDR3nt: TGTGCCTGGGTGCGGGGCTCCTACGAGCAGTACTTC
CDR3aa: CAWVRGSYEQYF

abundance: -
j_gene: TRBJ1-2
v_gene: TRBV7-9
d_gene: -
CDR3nt: TGTGCCAGCAGCTTAGCAGGTTCGTCTGGCTACACCTTC
CDR3aa: CASSLAGSSGYTF

abundance: -
j_gene: TRBJ2-1
v_gene: TRBV11-2
d_gene: -
CDR3nt: TGTGCCAGCAGCCTCGTCGCCTACAATGAGCAGTTCTTC
CDR3aa: CASSLVAYNEQFF

abundance: -
j_gene: TRBJ1-2
v_gene: TRBV5-1
d_gene: TRBD1
CDR3nt: TGCGCCAGCAGCTCTATCGAGGACAGGGGAGGCTACACCTTC
CDR3aa: CASSSIEDRGGYTF

abundance: -
j_gene: TRBJ2-5
v_gene: TRBV7-8
d_gene: TRBD2
CDR3nt: TGTGCCAGCAGCTATAGTGAGACTAGCGGACAAGAGACCCAGTACTTC
CDR3aa: CASSYSETSGQETQYF

abundance: -
j_gene: TRBJ2-7
v_gene: TRBV5-1
d_gene: -
CDR3nt: TGCGCCAGCAGCCCCCCGGGACGGATATACGAGCAGTACTTC
CDR3aa: CASSPPGRIYEQYF

abundance: -
j_gene: TRBJ1-1
v_gene: TRBV12-5
d_gene: TRBD1
CDR3nt: TGTGCTAGTGGTTTGGACGGACAGGGAGGCTCAGCTTTCTTT
CDR3aa: CASGLDGQGGSAFF

abundance: -
j_gene: TRBJ2-2
v_gene: TRBV21-1
d_gene: -
CDR3nt: TGTGCCAGCAGCAAAATCCCCGGGGAGCTGTTTTTT
CDR3aa: CASSKIPGELFF

abundance: few
j_gene: TRBJ1-1
v_gene: TRBV30
d_gene: -
CDR3nt: TGTGCCTGGAGTTGGGAGGAAGCTTTCTTT
CDR3aa: CAWSWEEAFF

abundance: -
j_gene: TRBJ2-7
v_gene: TRBV7-8
d_gene: -
CDR3nt: TGTGCCAGCACCTCCCTAGCAGCCAGCTCCTACGAGCAGTACTTC
CDR3aa: CASTSLAASSYEQYF

abundance: once
j_gene: TRBJ2-7
v_gene: TRBV18
d_gene: -
CDR3nt: TGTGCCAGCTCACCAGGCAGGGGCCCCTACGAGCAGTACTTC
CDR3aa: CASSPGRGPYEQYF

abundance: -
j_gene: TRBJ1-6
v_gene: TRBV30
d_gene: -
CDR3nt: TGTGCCTGGAGCTCCCGTGGGGGTCGCAATTCACCCCTCCACTTT
CDR3aa: CAWSSRGGRNSPLHF

abundance: -
j_gene: TRBJ1-1
v_gene: TRBV18
d_gene: -
CDR3nt: TGTGCCAGCTCACCCCGAGGGGTGGAGGGCGGGACTGAAGCTTTCTTT
CDR3aa: CASSPRGVEGGTEAFF

abundance: -
j_gene: TRBJ2-5
v_gene: TRBV27
d_gene: TRBD2
CDR3nt: TGTGCCACCAGGAGTCTAGCGGGCCAAGAGACCCAGTACTTC
CDR3aa: CATRSLAGQETQYF

abundance: once
j_gene: TRBJ2-5
v_gene: TRBV6-1
d_gene: TRBD1
CDR3nt: TGTGCCAGCAGTGACCCGGGACAGGGACGAGAGACCCAGTACTTC
CDR3aa: CASSDPGQGRETQYF

abundance: once
j_gene: TRBJ2-7
v_gene: TRBV28
d_gene: TRBD2
CDR3nt: TGTGCCAGCAGTTGGACTAGCGGGAGCGACGAGCAGTACTTC
CDR3aa: CASSWTSGSDEQYF

abundance: few
j_gene: TRBJ1-1
v_gene: TRBV7-9
d_gene: TRBD1
CDR3nt: TGTGCCAGCAGCTTAGACAGGGGCCCACCTCGAGCTTTCTTT
CDR3aa: CASSLDRGPPRAFF

abundance: -
j_gene: TRBJ2-1
v_gene: TRBV28
d_gene: -
CDR3nt: TGTGCCGCACGGGCCTACAATGAGCAGTTCTTC
CDR3aa: CAARAYNEQFF

abundance: -
j_gene: TRBJ2-7
v_gene: TRBV28
d_gene: -
CDR3nt: TGTGCCAGCAGTTGGACGGGGGAGCAGTACTTC
CDR3aa: CASSWTGEQYF

abundance: -
j_gene: TRBJ1-1
v_gene: TRBV29-1
d_gene: TRBD1
CDR3nt: TGCAGCGTTGACCAGACGGGACAGGGCACTGAAGCTTTCTTT
CDR3aa: CSVDQTGQGTEAFF

abundance: -
j_gene: TRBJ2-1
v_gene: TRBV5-4
d_gene: TRBD2
CDR3nt: TGTGCCAGCAGCCAGGGACTAGCGGGAGGGAACTACAATGAGCAGTTCTTC
CDR3aa: CASSQGLAGGNYNEQFF

abundance: few
j_gene: TRBJ1-1
v_gene: TRBV19
d_gene: -
CDR3nt: TGTGCCAGTAAGGGAGGGCGCGACACTGAAGCTTTCTTT
CDR3aa: CASKGGRDTEAFF

abundance: -
j_gene: TRBJ2-7
v_gene: TRBV5-1
d_gene: TRBD1
CDR3nt: TGCGCCAGCAGCTTGGGACGGGGGACAGGGACGTACGAGCAGTACTTC
CDR3aa: CASSLGRGTGTYEQYF

abundance: -
j_gene: TRBJ2-3
v_gene: TRBV4-3
d_gene: -
CDR3nt: TGCGCCAGCAGCCAGGAGACAAACCCGGCCACAGATACGCAGTATTTT
CDR3aa: CASSQETNPATDTQYF

abundance: -
j_gene: TRBJ1-4
v_gene: TRBV28
d_gene: TRBD1
CDR3nt: TGTGCCAGCAGTTTAGAAACAGGGGGTGGTGAAAAACTGTTTTTT
CDR3aa: CASSLETGGGEKLFF

abundance: -
j_gene: TRBJ1-2
v_gene: TRBV28
d_gene: -
CDR3nt: TGTGCCAGCAGTTTAAGGGGGAGGGGCAGGGGAGACTATGGCTACACCTTC
CDR3aa: CASSLRGRGRGDYGYTF

abundance: -
j_gene: TRBJ2-5
v_gene: TRBV28
d_gene: -
CDR3nt: TGTGCCAGCAGTGGGGGGCCGGGGGGCCAAGAGACCCAGTACTTC
CDR3aa: CASSGGPGGQETQYF